A selection of T cell receptor beta chains follows, all from one sample in a study of beta chain features in type 1 diabetes. Using immunoSEQ multiplex PCR, the repertoire was profiled, and TCRdb retains in-frame clones only, with some absent. The table shows 640,000 or so clones, with about 14% occurring only once. Sequencing was done on a sample of naive CD4+ T cells from blood. These receptors all come from a young man with type 1 diabetes. The CDR3 runs from the conserved cysteine through the conserved F or W. The order of the fields is clone size, J gene, V gene, D gene, CDR3 protein, CDR3 DNA. A D gene is named only where the DNA matches it firmly. Not every row has a clone size; where given, it reads once, few, many or a size class.

abundance: few
j_gene: TRBJ2-6
v_gene: TRBV7-9
d_gene: NA
CDR3aa: CASSPNTTGANVLTF
CDR3nt: TGTGCCAGCAGCCCGAACACAACTGGGGCCAACGTCCTGACTTTC

abundance: NA
j_gene: TRBJ2-3
v_gene: TRBV29-1
d_gene: NA
CDR3aa: CSGARSTDTQYF
CDR3nt: TGCAGCGGGGCGCGTTCCACAGATACGCAGTATTTT

abundance: NA
j_gene: TRBJ2-2
v_gene: TRBV9
d_gene: NA
CDR3aa: CASSVGSSGNTGELFF
CDR3nt: TGTGCCAGCAGCGTAGGGAGTAGCGGGAACACCGGGGAGCTGTTTTTT

abundance: NA
j_gene: TRBJ2-5
v_gene: TRBV4-2
d_gene: NA
CDR3aa: CASSQERPAQETQYF
CDR3nt: TGTGCCAGCAGCCAAGAACGGCCCGCTCAAGAGACCCAGTACTTC

abundance: NA
j_gene: TRBJ1-5
v_gene: TRBV9
d_gene: NA
CDR3aa: CASSVGTGLNQPQHF
CDR3nt: TGTGCCAGCAGCGTAGGTACAGGCCTAAATCAGCCCCAGCATTTT

abundance: NA
j_gene: TRBJ1-2
v_gene: TRBV2
d_gene: TRBD1
CDR3aa: CASSELRTGGLYGYTF
CDR3nt: TGTGCCAGCAGTGAATTGAGGACAGGGGGCCTTTATGGCTACACCTTC

abundance: NA
j_gene: TRBJ1-1
v_gene: TRBV9
d_gene: NA
CDR3aa: CASSVRAGTEAFF
CDR3nt: TGTGCCAGCAGCGTCAGGGCTGGCACTGAAGCTTTCTTT

abundance: NA
j_gene: TRBJ1-5
v_gene: TRBV7-9
d_gene: NA
CDR3aa: CASSLAQSGSRLSNQPQHF
CDR3nt: TGTGCCAGCAGCTTAGCGCAGTCGGGCAGCCGACTTAGCAATCAGCCCCAGCATTTT

abundance: few
j_gene: TRBJ2-5
v_gene: TRBV7-9
d_gene: NA
CDR3aa: CASSPSGETQYF
CDR3nt: TGTGCCAGCAGCCCTTCGGGGGAGACCCAGTACTTC

abundance: NA
j_gene: TRBJ2-7
v_gene: TRBV9
d_gene: NA
CDR3aa: CASSVGPGPRGYEQYF
CDR3nt: TGTGCCAGCAGCGTAGGCCCAGGACCTCGGGGTTACGAGCAGTACTTC

abundance: few
j_gene: TRBJ1-3
v_gene: TRBV30
d_gene: NA
CDR3aa: CAWGRDSGNTIYF
CDR3nt: TGTGCCTGGGGACGGGACTCTGGAAACACCATATATTTT

abundance: NA
j_gene: TRBJ2-1
v_gene: TRBV11-2
d_gene: NA
CDR3aa: CASSLNPPGPHEQFF
CDR3nt: TGTGCCAGCAGCTTAAATCCCCCTGGGCCTCATGAGCAGTTCTTC

abundance: NA
j_gene: TRBJ1-1
v_gene: TRBV25-1
d_gene: NA
CDR3aa: CASSPGQKNTEAFF
CDR3nt: TGTGCCAGCAGCCCTGGACAGAAGAACACTGAAGCTTTCTTT

abundance: few
j_gene: TRBJ1-2
v_gene: TRBV5-4
d_gene: TRBD1
CDR3aa: CASSWTGKEYGYTF
CDR3nt: TGTGCCAGCAGCTGGACAGGGAAAGAATATGGCTACACCTTC

abundance: few
j_gene: TRBJ1-4
v_gene: TRBV6-1
d_gene: NA
CDR3aa: CASIGGQFDEKLFF
CDR3nt: TGTGCCAGCATTGGCGGGCAGTTTGATGAAAAACTGTTTTTT

abundance: NA
j_gene: TRBJ2-1
v_gene: TRBV7-3
d_gene: NA
CDR3aa: CASSPHRVGEQFF
CDR3nt: TGTGCCAGCAGCCCTCACAGGGTCGGAGAGCAGTTCTTC

abundance: few
j_gene: TRBJ2-6
v_gene: TRBV11-3
d_gene: TRBD1
CDR3aa: CASSSEGASPGANVLTF
CDR3nt: TGTGCCAGCAGCTCTGAGGGGGCGAGCCCTGGGGCCAACGTCCTGACTTTC

abundance: few
j_gene: TRBJ1-4
v_gene: TRBV7-2
d_gene: TRBD1
CDR3aa: CASSTQQGAAEKLFF
CDR3nt: TGTGCCAGCAGCACCCAACAGGGGGCCGCTGAAAAACTGTTTTTT

abundance: few
j_gene: TRBJ2-7
v_gene: TRBV5-1
d_gene: NA
CDR3aa: CASRLTYEQYF
CDR3nt: TGCGCCAGCAGACTCACCTACGAGCAGTACTTC

abundance: NA
j_gene: TRBJ1-2
v_gene: TRBV25-1
d_gene: NA
CDR3aa: CASSSTGVSGYTF
CDR3nt: TGTGCCAGCAGTTCGACTGGTGTATCAGGCTACACCTTC

abundance: NA
j_gene: TRBJ1-1
v_gene: TRBV2
d_gene: TRBD1
CDR3aa: CASSLQGQAFF
CDR3nt: TGTGCCAGCAGCCTACAGGGGCAAGCTTTCTTT

abundance: NA
j_gene: TRBJ2-1
v_gene: TRBV30
d_gene: NA
CDR3aa: CAWSVLGTSSSYNEQFF
CDR3nt: TGTGCCTGGAGTGTACTGGGGACTTCGAGCTCCTACAATGAGCAGTTCTTC

abundance: few
j_gene: TRBJ2-1
v_gene: TRBV5-6
d_gene: TRBD1
CDR3aa: CASSFGRDSSYNEQFF
CDR3nt: TGTGCCAGCAGCTTTGGCCGGGACAGCTCCTACAATGAGCAGTTCTTC

abundance: NA
j_gene: TRBJ2-7
v_gene: TRBV10-1
d_gene: NA
CDR3aa: CASSGPGAQTQYF
CDR3nt: TGCGCCAGCAGTGGCCCGGGCGCCCAGACTCAGTACTTC

abundance: NA
j_gene: TRBJ2-3
v_gene: TRBV30
d_gene: TRBD2
CDR3aa: CAWSRGTTTDTQYF
CDR3nt: TGTGCCTGGAGTAGAGGGACTACCACAGATACGCAGTATTTT

abundance: few
j_gene: TRBJ2-5
v_gene: TRBV11-2
d_gene: NA
CDR3aa: CASSFGPPTETQYF
CDR3nt: TGTGCCAGCAGCTTTGGGCCTCCGACGGAGACCCAGTACTTC

abundance: few
j_gene: TRBJ1-6
v_gene: TRBV7-2
d_gene: NA
CDR3aa: CASSSGYNSPLHF
CDR3nt: TGTGCCAGCAGCTCGGGGTATAATTCACCCCTCCACTTT

abundance: NA
j_gene: TRBJ2-3
v_gene: TRBV25-1
d_gene: NA
CDR3aa: CASSDSQVTDTQYF
CDR3nt: TGTGCCAGCAGTGACAGCCAAGTAACAGATACGCAGTATTTT

abundance: few
j_gene: TRBJ2-7
v_gene: TRBV29-1
d_gene: NA
CDR3aa: CSGRQAYEQYF
CDR3nt: TGCAGCGGTAGACAGGCTTACGAGCAGTACTTC

abundance: few
j_gene: TRBJ2-3
v_gene: TRBV5-1
d_gene: TRBD1
CDR3aa: CASSLFGTGDLTDTQYF
CDR3nt: TGCGCCAGCAGCTTGTTCGGGACAGGGGATCTCACAGATACGCAGTATTTT

abundance: few
j_gene: TRBJ2-2
v_gene: TRBV23-1
d_gene: NA
CDR3aa: CASTLRGSGELFF
CDR3nt: TGCGCCAGCACCCTACGGGGGAGCGGGGAGCTGTTTTTT

abundance: few
j_gene: TRBJ2-1
v_gene: TRBV1
d_gene: NA
CDR3aa: CTSSQDPGGGLYNEQFF
CDR3nt: TGCACCAGCAGCCAAGATCCAGGGGGAGGCCTCTACAATGAGCAGTTCTTC

abundance: NA
j_gene: TRBJ2-7
v_gene: TRBV5-1
d_gene: TRBD1
CDR3aa: CASSLKQGEMAYEQYF
CDR3nt: TGCGCCAGCAGCTTGAAGCAGGGGGAGATGGCGTACGAGCAGTACTTC

abundance: few
j_gene: TRBJ2-7
v_gene: TRBV7-2
d_gene: TRBD2
CDR3aa: CASSFGTSGGRYEQYF
CDR3nt: TGTGCCAGCAGCTTCGGGACTAGCGGGGGGAGGTACGAGCAGTACTTC

abundance: NA
j_gene: TRBJ2-3
v_gene: TRBV7-6
d_gene: TRBD2
CDR3aa: CASTLNGGAGGNTDTQYF
CDR3nt: TGTGCCAGCACCCTAAATGGAGGAGCGGGAGGCAACACAGATACGCAGTATTTT

abundance: few
j_gene: TRBJ2-4
v_gene: TRBV5-4
d_gene: NA
CDR3aa: CASSLGVGDRYF
CDR3nt: TGTGCCAGCAGCTTGGGAGTGGGGGATCGGTACTTC

abundance: NA
j_gene: TRBJ1-5
v_gene: TRBV7-8
d_gene: NA
CDR3aa: CASSLLAGENNQPQHF
CDR3nt: TGTGCCAGCAGCTTACTTGCAGGTGAAAACAATCAGCCCCAGCATTTT

abundance: NA
j_gene: TRBJ1-2
v_gene: TRBV25-1
d_gene: TRBD1
CDR3aa: CASSEIGTAYGYTF
CDR3nt: TGTGCCAGCAGTGAAATAGGGACAGCCTATGGCTACACCTTC

abundance: NA
j_gene: TRBJ2-7
v_gene: TRBV29-1
d_gene: NA
CDR3aa: CSVEGSGDLGLDEQYF
CDR3nt: TGCAGCGTTGAAGGGTCGGGGGACCTAGGGCTGGACGAGCAGTACTTC

abundance: few
j_gene: TRBJ2-7
v_gene: TRBV9
d_gene: NA
CDR3aa: CASSVVAGTYEQYF
CDR3nt: TGTGCCAGCAGCGTAGTGGCGGGGACCTACGAGCAGTACTTC

abundance: NA
j_gene: TRBJ2-5
v_gene: TRBV7-2
d_gene: NA
CDR3aa: CASSIRTSQETQYF
CDR3nt: TGTGCCAGCAGCATAAGGACCAGCCAAGAGACCCAGTACTTC

abundance: few
j_gene: TRBJ1-6
v_gene: TRBV7-2
d_gene: NA
CDR3aa: CASSLAGLYNSPLHF
CDR3nt: TGTGCCAGCAGCTTAGCTGGGTTATACAATTCACCCCTCCACTTT

abundance: NA
j_gene: TRBJ1-1
v_gene: TRBV13
d_gene: TRBD1
CDR3aa: CASSSRGIPEAFF
CDR3nt: TGTGCCAGCAGCTCCAGGGGGATCCCTGAAGCTTTCTTT

abundance: NA
j_gene: TRBJ1-4
v_gene: TRBV4-3
d_gene: NA
CDR3aa: CASSQDMTVELFF
CDR3nt: TGCGCCAGCAGCCAAGATATGACAGTAGAGCTGTTTTTT

abundance: NA
j_gene: TRBJ2-3
v_gene: TRBV9
d_gene: NA
CDR3aa: CASSVRGATDTQYF
CDR3nt: TGTGCCAGCAGCGTAAGAGGGGCCACAGATACGCAGTATTTT

abundance: once
j_gene: TRBJ2-2
v_gene: TRBV11-2
d_gene: NA
CDR3aa: CAGDIGNTGELFF
CDR3nt: TGTGCCGGAGACATCGGAAACACCGGGGAGCTGTTTTTT

abundance: NA
j_gene: TRBJ2-5
v_gene: TRBV11-2
d_gene: NA
CDR3aa: CASSPSLGGQETQYF
CDR3nt: TGTGCCAGCAGCCCCTCATTGGGGGGCCAAGAGACCCAGTACTTC

abundance: few
j_gene: TRBJ2-1
v_gene: TRBV9
d_gene: TRBD2
CDR3aa: CASSVGLALISYNEQFF
CDR3nt: TGTGCCAGCAGCGTAGGACTAGCCTTGATCTCCTACAATGAGCAGTTCTTC

abundance: once
j_gene: TRBJ1-6
v_gene: TRBV5-6
d_gene: TRBD1
CDR3aa: CASSSLGRDSYSPLHF
CDR3nt: TGTGCCAGCAGCTCCCTAGGAAGGGACAGTTATTCACCCCTCCACTTT

abundance: few
j_gene: TRBJ2-3
v_gene: TRBV30
d_gene: TRBD1
CDR3aa: CAWSPNRDRVALF
CDR3nt: TGTGCCTGGAGTCCTAACCGGGACAGGGTGGCCCTTTTT

abundance: few
j_gene: TRBJ2-7
v_gene: TRBV29-1
d_gene: TRBD1
CDR3aa: CSVEEDRDGQYF
CDR3nt: TGCAGCGTTGAAGAGGACAGGGATGGGCAGTACTTC

abundance: NA
j_gene: TRBJ2-1
v_gene: TRBV11-3
d_gene: NA
CDR3aa: CASSPKYYNEQFF
CDR3nt: TGTGCCAGCAGCCCCAAATACTACAATGAGCAGTTCTTC